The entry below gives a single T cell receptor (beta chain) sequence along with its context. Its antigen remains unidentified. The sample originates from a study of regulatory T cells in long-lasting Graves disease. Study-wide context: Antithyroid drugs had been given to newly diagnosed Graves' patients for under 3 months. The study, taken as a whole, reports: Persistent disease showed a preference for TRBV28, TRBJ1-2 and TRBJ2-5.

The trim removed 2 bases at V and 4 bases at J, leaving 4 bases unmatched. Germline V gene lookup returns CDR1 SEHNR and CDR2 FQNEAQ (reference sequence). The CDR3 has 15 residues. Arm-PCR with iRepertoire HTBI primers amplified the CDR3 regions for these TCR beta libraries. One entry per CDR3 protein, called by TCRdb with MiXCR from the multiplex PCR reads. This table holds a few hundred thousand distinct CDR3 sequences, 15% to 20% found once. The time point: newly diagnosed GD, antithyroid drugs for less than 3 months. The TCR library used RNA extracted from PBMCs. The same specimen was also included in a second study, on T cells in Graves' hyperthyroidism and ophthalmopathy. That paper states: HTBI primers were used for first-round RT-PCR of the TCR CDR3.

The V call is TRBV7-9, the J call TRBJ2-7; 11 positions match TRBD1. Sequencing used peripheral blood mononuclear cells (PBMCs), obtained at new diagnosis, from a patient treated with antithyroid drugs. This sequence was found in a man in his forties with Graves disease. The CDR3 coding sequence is TGTGCCAGCAGCTTACGGACAGGGGGCTGGTACGAGCAGTACTTC. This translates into CASSLRTGGWYEQYF. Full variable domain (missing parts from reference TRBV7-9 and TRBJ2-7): DTGVSQNPRHKITKRGQNVTFRCDPISEHNRLYWYRQTLGQGPEFLTYFQNEAQLEKSRLLSDRFSAERPKGSFSTLEIQRTEQGDSAMYLCASSLRTGGWYEQYFGPGTRLTVT.